The rows below give T cell receptor beta chains drawn from one sample of a study of neoadjuvant nivolumab and ipilimumab in lung cancer. The protocol was immunoSEQ multiplex PCR, while the TCRdb copy is restricted to in-frame clones and leaves out a portion. This sample yields around 10,000 clones, of which 65% to 85% are seen a single time; over 3% belongs to the top ten. This specimen was peripheral blood, taken before neoadjuvant nivolumab, alone or with ipilimumab. Receptors originate from an adult with non-small cell lung cancer. CDR3s include the opening cysteine and the closing phenylalanine or tryptophan. The D gene is left open where the match is weak. For some rows the clone size is stated as once, few or many, or as a class when expanded; others skip it.

d_call	clone_size	v_call	j_call	cdr3_nt	cdr3_aa
NA	NA	TRBV9	TRBJ2-6	TGTGCCAGCAGCTCAACAGGGACCGGGGCCAACGTCCTGACTTTC	CASSSTGTGANVLTF
NA	NA	TRBV6-5	TRBJ2-7	TGTGCCAGCAGTTACGGGCGAGGGACGGGGCAGTACTTC	CASSYGRGTGQYF
NA	NA	TRBV9	TRBJ2-3	TGTGCCAGCAGCGTAGGACTAGGGAGCACAGATACGCAGTATTTT	CASSVGLGSTDTQYF
NA	NA	TRBV4-1	TRBJ1-2	TGCGCCAGCAGCCAAGTAGGAGGGATCCTCCTCTATGGCTACACCTTC	CASSQVGGILLYGYTF
NA	NA	TRBV18	TRBJ1-1	TGTGCCAGCTCTTCCTCCGGGCCTGGGGGCGCTGAAGCTTTCTTT	CASSSSGPGGAEAFF
NA	NA	TRBV12-5	TRBJ1-1	TGTGCTAGTGGTTTGGCAGGGTTACGGACTGAAGCTTTCTTT	CASGLAGLRTEAFF
TRBD2	NA	TRBV6-1	TRBJ2-1	TGTGCCAGCAGGCGGACTAGCGGGGGAAACAATGAGCAGTTCTTC	CASRRTSGGNNEQFF
NA	NA	TRBV5-4	TRBJ2-1	TGTGCCAGCAGCTTGGACAGCGGTGAGCAGTTCTTC	CASSLDSGEQFF
NA	NA	TRBV5-5	TRBJ1-1	TGTGCCAGCAGTACCGATCCACGGAACACTGAAGCTTTCTTT	CASSTDPRNTEAFF
NA	once	TRBV5-6	TRBJ2-3	TGTGCCAGCAGCCTAGGGACGGACACAGATACGCAGTATTTT	CASSLGTDTDTQYF
NA	NA	TRBV28	TRBJ2-7	TGTGCCAGCAGTTTAGGCTGGGGCTCCCACGAGCAGTACTTC	CASSLGWGSHEQYF
NA	NA	TRBV5-1	TRBJ2-1	TGCGCCAGCAGCTTTGAAGGCGGGTCCTACAATGAGCAGTTCTTC	CASSFEGGSYNEQFF
NA	NA	TRBV11-2	TRBJ2-5	TGTGCCAGCTCGAGGGGAGTTCAAGAGACCCAGTACTTC	CASSRGVQETQYF
TRBD2	NA	TRBV11-3	TRBJ2-2	TGTGCCAGCAGCTTAACAGCGGGGACCACCGGGGAGCTGTTTTTT	CASSLTAGTTGELFF
NA	few	TRBV5-1	TRBJ1-1	TGCGCCAGCAGCGAACAGGGTAGGACTGAAGCTTTCTTT	CASSEQGRTEAFF
NA	NA	TRBV28	TRBJ2-3	TGTGCCAGCAGTTTTCTGAGTGGCACAGATACGCAGTATTTT	CASSFLSGTDTQYF
NA	NA	TRBV19	TRBJ1-1	TGTGCCAGTAGTGCTCCGGACGTAGAGGTTGAAGCTTTCTTT	CASSAPDVEVEAFF
TRBD2	NA	TRBV28	TRBJ2-1	TGTGCCAGTTTAACCGGGACTAGCGAGAAGCAGTTCTTC	CASLTGTSEKQFF
NA	NA	TRBV6-5	TRBJ2-7	TGTGCCAGCAGTTACGATTACGGAACCTCCTACGAGCAGTACTTC	CASSYDYGTSYEQYF
TRBD2	NA	TRBV2	TRBJ2-1	TGTGCCAGCAACCGGGGTAGCGGGACCCTCGGGGAGCAGTTCTTC	CASNRGSGTLGEQFF
TRBD2	once	TRBV6-1	TRBJ2-7	TGTGCCAGCAGTGAGTGGACTAGCGGGAGTGGGGAGCAGTACTTC	CASSEWTSGSGEQYF
NA	NA	TRBV11-3	TRBJ2-7	TGTGCCAGCAGCTCGAGAACCGGGGCATACTACGAGCAGTACTTC	CASSSRTGAYYEQYF